The 7 T cell receptor beta chains listed next were all sequenced from one sample in a study of cytomegalovirus exposure and HLA in healthy donors. Primers for the PCR totalled 60 Vbeta and 13 Jbeta. Measured with immunoSEQ multiplex PCR; TCRdb has only the in-frame clones, and not every one. The repertoire holds about 150,000 clones, with approximately 82% as singletons. The specimen was PBMCs. The source of these receptors is a woman in her forties or fifties in good health and CMV-seropositive.

The J gene is TRBJ2-1, the V gene TRBV4-1; 9 positions match TRBD2. CDR1 and CDR2 from the germline V gene are MGHRA and YSYEKL. The length of the CDR3 is 15 residues. V shed 1 base, J shed 6 bases, and the junction held 4 bases outside the gene matches. CDR3 nucleotide sequence: TGCGCCAGCAGCCAAGGAGCGGGGGGCATCAATGAGCAGTTCTTC. This translates into CASSQGAGGINEQFF.

The V gene is TRBV27, the J gene TRBJ2-2; possible D gene TRBD1, 6 bases. The V end was cut by 8 bases, the J end by 5 bases, with 15 bases between. CDR3 length: 14 residues. Germline V CDR1 and CDR2: MNHEY, SMNVEV (reference sequence). CDR3: CASGVTGSTGELFF. Written as DNA, the CDR3 is TGTGCCAGCGGGGTAACAGGGAGTACCGGGGAGCTGTTTTTT.

This chain uses TRBV11-2 with TRBJ2-6, with D possibly TRBD2 on 7 matching bases. Germline CDR1 reads SGHAT; CDR2 reads FQNNGV. The CDR3 extends over 16 amino acids. Trimming cost V 5 bases and J 2 bases, with 13 bases left between them. CDR3 coding DNA: TGTGCCAGCAGCCAGGGAGGGACAACTGGGGCCAACGTCCTGACTTTC. This sequence encodes CASSQGGTTGANVLTF. Together with reference TRBV11-2 and TRBJ2-6, the CDR3 gives the full variable domain: EAGVAQSPRYKIIEKRQSVAFWCNPISGHATLYWYQQILGQGPKLLIQFQNNGVVDDSQLPKDRFSAERLKGVDSTLKIQPAKLEDSAVYLCASSQGGTTGANVLTFGAGSRLTVL.

This chain uses TRBV15 with TRBJ2-1, with D maybe TRBD2 (8 bases). The length of the CDR3 is 16 residues. Germline V CDR1 and CDR2: LNHNV, YYDKDF (reference sequence). Trimming removed 6 bases at V and 6 bases at J, with 21 bases between. The CDR3 protein is CATRSRGRGALNEQFF. Written as DNA, the CDR3 is TGTGCCACCAGATCAAGGGGGCGGGGGGCTCTCAATGAGCAGTTCTTC.

V and J are TRBV6-1 and TRBJ2-1; D is possibly TRBD2 (6 bases). Germline lookup yields CDR1 MNHNS and CDR2 SASEGT. The CDR3 extends over 14 amino acids. V lost 6 bases and J lost 8, with 17 bases in between. The CDR3 loop is CASSGLGLRDEQFF. For the CDR3, the DNA is TGTGCCAGCAGCGGCCTCGGACTAAGGGATGAGCAGTTCTTC.

This clone was detected only once. The chain carries TRBV29-1 and TRBJ2-2, with 10 bases lining up with TRBD1. This CDR3 contains 13 residues. Germline CDR1 is SQVTM and CDR2 is ANQGSEA. The V segment lost 4 bases and the J segment 6 bases; nucleotides outside the gene matches: 2. The CDR3 reads CSVGDRGSGELFF. The CDR3 DNA reads TGCAGCGTTGGGGACAGGGGATCCGGGGAGCTGTTTTTT.

V is TRBV6-1 and J is TRBJ1-1; D unresolved. CDR1 and CDR2 (germline): MNHNS, SASEGT. The V and J ends lost 7 bases and 1 base respectively, with 7 bases between them. The CDR3 loop spans 12 amino acids. This chain's CDR3 is CASMEGNTEAFF. In nucleotides, the CDR3 is TGTGCCAGCATGGAGGGGAACACTGAAGCTTTCTTT.